This T cell receptor beta chain was identified during a study of Ad26.COV2.S vaccination and SARS-CoV-2 variants. About the study: Donor had been placed in the Ad26.COV2.S arm of the COV1001 trial.

The study's findings and limits: The study found higher spike-specific TCR breadth in vaccine than placebo recipients. Analytic work on TCR breadth and depth might have understated the full extent of total T cell responses.

Method: immunoSEQ multiplex PCR; TCRdb's copy keeps in-frame clones and lacks some. The sample records fewer than 400,000 clones, approximately 90% being singletons. Germline-derived CDR1 and CDR2 are SGHNT and YENEEA. V lost 0 bases and J 9 bases, leaving 6 bases between the germline ends. This CDR3 comprises 13 residues. The treatment denotes: about 20 received Ad26.COV2.S at low or high dose, single or two shots; about 5 received placebo; per-sample allocation not given. Day 63 after the first vaccine or placebo injection was the time point for sampling. Aged 18-55 years, donor was enrolled in Boston in 2020. About this clone itself: The antigen remains undetermined.

The clonotype was recovered from a person aged 18-60 years who received the Ad26.COV2.S COVID-19 vaccine or a placebo. The material sequenced was peripheral blood, taken in a trial of Ad26.COV2.S vaccine versus placebo. The chain carries TRBV11-3 and TRBJ1-6; D is undetermined. The CDR3 sequence is CASSLDRVSPLHF. The CDR3 DNA reads TGTGCCAGCAGCTTAGATCGCGTTTCACCCCTCCACTTT.